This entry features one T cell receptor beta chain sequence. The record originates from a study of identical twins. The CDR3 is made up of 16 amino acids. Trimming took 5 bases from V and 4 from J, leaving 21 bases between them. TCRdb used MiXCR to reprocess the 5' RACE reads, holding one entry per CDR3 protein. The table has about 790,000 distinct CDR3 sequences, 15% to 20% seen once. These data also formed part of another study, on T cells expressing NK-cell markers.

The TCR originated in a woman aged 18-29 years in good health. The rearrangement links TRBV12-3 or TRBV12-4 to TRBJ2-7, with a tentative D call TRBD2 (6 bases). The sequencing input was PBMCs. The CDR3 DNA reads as TGTGCCAGCAGTGACCATAGCGGACCTACCCTGTACGAGCAGTACTTC. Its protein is CASSDHSGPTLYEQYF.